This TCR beta chain was recorded in a study of blood T cell repertoires in COVID-19. Study as a whole: Acute and convalescent COVID-19 samples came from the United States, Italy and Spain.

Here immunoSEQ multiplex PCR was the method, and the copy in TCRdb shows in-frame clones only, minus some. The data hold about 320,000 clones, with approximately 85% observed a single time. The CDR3 covers 16 residues. Per the germline V gene, CDR1 is MNHEY and CDR2 is SMNVEV (reference sequence). Trimming pared 5 bases from V and 3 bases from J, leaving 20 bases between. The sequencing sample was made of peripheral blood. The sequence was obtained from a human donor in a cohort sampled during active COVID-19. This rearrangement joins TRBV27 to TRBJ2-7; TRBD1 is a possible D gene (7 bases). CDR3 region: CASSPTFRQGGYEQYF. The CDR3 DNA reads as TGTGCCAGCAGTCCGACTTTTAGACAGGGAGGCTACGAGCAGTACTTC.